Following are 17 T cell receptor beta chains from one sample sequenced in a study of T cells after yellow fever vaccination. TCRdb called the 5' RACE reads again in MiXCR, with one record for every CDR3 protein. The table shows 450,000 to 600,000 distinct CDR3 sequences, with about 13% occurring only once. Sequenced material: PBMCs, taken on the day of the yellow fever booster vaccination. These receptor sequences come from a man between 25 and 39 years old who received the YFV17D yellow fever vaccine.

The V and J genes are TRBV7-2 and TRBJ2-7, with D perhaps TRBD2 (5 bases). The CDR3 length is 15 residues. Deletions cut 5 bases from V and 3 bases from J, with 17 bases between. Per germline, CDR1 SGHTA and CDR2 FQGNSA. DNA for the CDR3: TGTGCCAGCAGCCTCTTGTGGGCTAGCAGCTACGAGCAGTACTTC. Residues: CASSLLWASSYEQYF.

This clonotype was observed a few times. V gene TRBV16 combines with J gene TRBJ2-1; 11 positions match TRBD2. CDR1 and CDR2 from the germline V gene are KGHSY and FQNENV. Unmatched junction bases numbered 11, after V lost 3 bases and J lost 10 bases. This CDR3 region has 16 residues. The DNA for the CDR3 is TGTGCCAGCAGCCAGCTAGCGGGAGGCGCGAGGGGGGAGCAGTTCTTC. This gives the protein CASSQLAGGARGEQFF.

This clonotype was picked up a small number of times. The chain uses TRBV3-1 and TRBJ2-3; maybe TRBD2 (6 bases). Germline CDR1 is LGHDT and CDR2 is YNNKEL (reference sequence). Between the trimmed V and J ends, which lost 1 base and 3 bases, there was a span of 14 bases. CDR3 length equals 16 residues. The CDR3 nucleotides read TGTGCCAGCAGCCAAGGGGGACGGGAGAGAACAGATACGCAGTATTTT. It is translated as CASSQGGRERTDTQYF.

V is TRBV5-4 and J is TRBJ2-3, with 7 bases matching TRBD1. V lost 4 bases and J lost 7; bases outside the gene matches: 15. CDR1 is SGHNT, CDR2 YYREEE, per germline (reference sequence). The CDR3 contains 16 residues. CDR3 residues: CASSASTGSRGNTQYF. The CDR3 DNA is TGTGCCAGCAGCGCGTCGACTGGGTCCAGGGGGAATACGCAGTATTTT.

The V gene is TRBV4-2, the J gene TRBJ2-4, with a weak D call TRBD1 (6 bases). Deletions cut 3 bases from V and 7 bases from J, with 19 bases between. This CDR3 comprises 16 residues. Germline V lookup: CDR1 LGHNA, CDR2 YNFKEQ. The DNA for the CDR3 is TGTGCCAGCAGCCAGAAGTCCCAGGGGATCAGCAACATTCAGTACTTC. Translating it yields CASSQKSQGISNIQYF.

This clonotype was recorded a few times. The CDR3 DNA follows: TGCAGCGCTGCACCGGGACAGGGCTACTCCCATTCACCCCTCCACTTT. Residues: CSAAPGQGYSHSPLHF. The chain uses TRBV29-1 and TRBJ1-6, with 9 bases fitting TRBD1. The junction had 15 bases not matched to a gene; V was cut back by 7 bases and J by 8 bases. This CDR3 contains 16 residues. From germline, CDR1 is SQVTM and CDR2 ANQGSEA. Full variable domain (rest looked up from reference TRBV29-1 and TRBJ1-6): SAVISQKPSRDICQRGTSLTIQCQVDSQVTMMFWYRQQPGQSLTLIATANQGSEATYESGFVIDKFPISRPNLTFSTLTVSNMSPEDSSIYLCSAAPGQGYSHSPLHFGNGTRLTVT.

The chain joins TRBV19 to TRBJ2-5, with a weak D call TRBD1 (6 bases). The ends were cut back, 6 bases at V and 6 bases at J, with 14 bases in the middle. Germline values: CDR1 LNHDA, CDR2 SQIVND (reference sequence). This CDR3 has 13 residues. CDR3 DNA: TGTGCCAGTAGAAGGGCAGGGGTACAGACCCAGTACTTC. Protein: CASRRAGVQTQYF. The full variable domain, its missing parts supplied by reference TRBV19 and TRBJ2-5, is DGGITQSPKYLFRKEGQNVTLSCEQNLNHDAMYWYRQDPGQGLRLIYYSQIVNDFQKGDIAEGYSVSREKKESFPLTVTSAQKNPTAFYLCASRRAGVQTQYFGPGTRLLVL.

The V call is TRBV3-1, the J call TRBJ1-5, with D hard to call. V was trimmed by 0 bases and J by 11 bases, leaving 17 bases between them. CDR1 is LGHDT and CDR2 is YNNKEL in the germline V gene (reference sequence). The CDR3 loop spans 15 amino acids. DNA of the CDR3: TGTGCCAGCAGCCAAGATGGGTCCCCGGGAGGAGCCCAGCATTTT. This codes for CASSQDGSPGGAQHF.

This sequence joins TRBV30 and TRBJ2-7; D not certain. Per the germline V gene, CDR1 is GTSNPN and CDR2 is SVGIG (reference sequence). V was clipped by 2 bases and J by 3 bases, with 5 bases between them. This CDR3 region has 11 residues. CDR3 sequence reads: CAWSWNYEQYF. In nucleotides, the CDR3 is TGTGCCTGGAGTTGGAACTACGAGCAGTACTTC.

V is TRBV7-3 and J is TRBJ1-1; perhaps TRBD1 as D (5 bases). The CDR3 is 13 residues long. Trimming cost V 2 bases and J 4 bases, with 8 bases left between them. Per germline, CDR1 SGHTA and CDR2 FQGTGA. The CDR3 protein is CASSLFDSTEAFF. The CDR3 DNA reads TGTGCCAGCAGCTTATTTGACAGCACTGAAGCTTTCTTT.

This clonotype was observed a handful of times. The chain combines TRBV27 with TRBJ2-5, with unresolved D. The CDR3 loop spans 14 amino acids. CDR1 and CDR2 from the germline V gene are MNHEY and SMNVEV (reference sequence). V was shortened by 3 bases and J by 5 bases, with 13 bases between the two germline ends. The CDR3 DNA is TGTGCCAGCAGTTTCCAGGCCCCATGGGAGACCCAGTACTTC. Protein: CASSFQAPWETQYF.

The chain carries TRBV29-1 and TRBJ2-1, with TRBD2 matching 8 bases. The V and J ends lost 1 base and 5 bases, in that order; junction bases with no gene match: 7. Germline CDR1 and CDR2: SQVTM and ANQGSEA. This CDR3 region has 15 residues. The CDR3 is CSVEASGWGNNEQFF. CDR3 sequence (DNA): TGCAGCGTTGAAGCTAGCGGGTGGGGGAACAATGAGCAGTTCTTC.

The rearrangement joins TRBV27 to TRBJ1-1, with D tentatively TRBD1 (5 bases). V was pared by 4 bases and J by 3 bases, with 9 bases between. CDR3 length equals 13 residues. From germline, CDR1 is MNHEY and CDR2 SMNVEV (reference sequence). CDR3 DNA sequence: TGTGCCAGCAGTTGGGGGTGGGACACTGAAGCTTTCTTT. Translation gives CASSWGWDTEAFF.

This clonotype was seen more than once but under ten times. The chain combines TRBV7-2 with TRBJ2-1, with 7 bases matching TRBD1. The CDR3 consists of 16 residues. CDR1 SGHTA and CDR2 FQGNSA come from the germline V gene. V lost 5 bases to trimming and J lost 7 bases; unmatched junction nucleotides: 14. For the CDR3, the DNA is TGTGCCAGCAGCAAACACACAGGGGTCCGATGGAATGAGCAGTTCTTC. This gives the protein CASSKHTGVRWNEQFF.

The V gene is TRBV6-5, the J gene TRBJ1-4, with D perhaps matching TRBD1 (5 bases). The CDR3 runs to 15 residues. Between the trimmed V and J ends, which lost 1 base and 8 bases, there was a span of 14 bases. The germline gives CDR1 MNHEY, CDR2 SVGAGI. The CDR3 DNA follows: TGTGCCAGCAGTTACTGGGGGACCACAGACGAAAAACTGTTTTTT. Translating gives CASSYWGTTDEKLFF.

The chain has TRBV6-5 and TRBJ2-7; D is possibly TRBD1 (6 bases). This CDR3 region has 15 residues. Trimming removed 2 bases from V and 6 bases from J, with 17 bases in between. The germline gives CDR1 MNHEY, CDR2 SVGAGI. The CDR3 here is CASSYTRGSRSEQYF. The CDR3 nucleotides are TGTGCCAGCAGTTACACGAGGGGGTCGCGAAGCGAGCAGTACTTC.

This clonotype was seen only a few times. The chain has TRBV6-1 and TRBJ1-1; TRBD1 might be the D (5 bases). The V and J ends lost 4 bases and 2 bases respectively, with 8 bases between them. The V gene's germline CDR1 is MNHNS and CDR2 SASEGT. This CDR3 region has 13 residues. The CDR3 DNA follows: TGTGCCAGCAGTGCCGACAGTAACACTGAAGCTTTCTTT. Translating gives CASSADSNTEAFF.